Given below is one TCR beta chain in context. The antigen is undetermined. For the second PCR, which ran for 7 to 11 cycles, a sample-barcoded 5' primer and a J-beta primer mix were used. Using its own MiXCR run on the 5' RACE reads, TCRdb lists one record per CDR3 protein. The sample consists of some 760,000 distinct CDR3 sequences, 25% of them appearing once. This specimen comes from a study of blood T cells in healthy people across ages. Whole-study findings and limits: It was the long-lived donors that had more naive CD4+ cells and higher diversity than aged donors.

The same data also contributed to another study, on T cells of mothers and their children. That work states: Both sample barcodes and 2-4 random nucleotides came from the M1S primer of the second PCR.

The sequence was obtained from a boy under 18 in good health. The sample was blood.

CDR3 bases: TGTGCCAGCAGCGACGGAAACACTAGGGCCAATGAGCAGTTCTTC. This encodes CASSDGNTRANEQFF. V gene TRBV9 combines with J gene TRBJ2-1, with D maybe TRBD2 (5 bases). CDR1 SGDLS and CDR2 YYNGEE come from the germline V gene. The germline V and J ends were trimmed by 3 bases and 6 bases, with 16 bases remaining between them. The CDR3 totals 15 residues.